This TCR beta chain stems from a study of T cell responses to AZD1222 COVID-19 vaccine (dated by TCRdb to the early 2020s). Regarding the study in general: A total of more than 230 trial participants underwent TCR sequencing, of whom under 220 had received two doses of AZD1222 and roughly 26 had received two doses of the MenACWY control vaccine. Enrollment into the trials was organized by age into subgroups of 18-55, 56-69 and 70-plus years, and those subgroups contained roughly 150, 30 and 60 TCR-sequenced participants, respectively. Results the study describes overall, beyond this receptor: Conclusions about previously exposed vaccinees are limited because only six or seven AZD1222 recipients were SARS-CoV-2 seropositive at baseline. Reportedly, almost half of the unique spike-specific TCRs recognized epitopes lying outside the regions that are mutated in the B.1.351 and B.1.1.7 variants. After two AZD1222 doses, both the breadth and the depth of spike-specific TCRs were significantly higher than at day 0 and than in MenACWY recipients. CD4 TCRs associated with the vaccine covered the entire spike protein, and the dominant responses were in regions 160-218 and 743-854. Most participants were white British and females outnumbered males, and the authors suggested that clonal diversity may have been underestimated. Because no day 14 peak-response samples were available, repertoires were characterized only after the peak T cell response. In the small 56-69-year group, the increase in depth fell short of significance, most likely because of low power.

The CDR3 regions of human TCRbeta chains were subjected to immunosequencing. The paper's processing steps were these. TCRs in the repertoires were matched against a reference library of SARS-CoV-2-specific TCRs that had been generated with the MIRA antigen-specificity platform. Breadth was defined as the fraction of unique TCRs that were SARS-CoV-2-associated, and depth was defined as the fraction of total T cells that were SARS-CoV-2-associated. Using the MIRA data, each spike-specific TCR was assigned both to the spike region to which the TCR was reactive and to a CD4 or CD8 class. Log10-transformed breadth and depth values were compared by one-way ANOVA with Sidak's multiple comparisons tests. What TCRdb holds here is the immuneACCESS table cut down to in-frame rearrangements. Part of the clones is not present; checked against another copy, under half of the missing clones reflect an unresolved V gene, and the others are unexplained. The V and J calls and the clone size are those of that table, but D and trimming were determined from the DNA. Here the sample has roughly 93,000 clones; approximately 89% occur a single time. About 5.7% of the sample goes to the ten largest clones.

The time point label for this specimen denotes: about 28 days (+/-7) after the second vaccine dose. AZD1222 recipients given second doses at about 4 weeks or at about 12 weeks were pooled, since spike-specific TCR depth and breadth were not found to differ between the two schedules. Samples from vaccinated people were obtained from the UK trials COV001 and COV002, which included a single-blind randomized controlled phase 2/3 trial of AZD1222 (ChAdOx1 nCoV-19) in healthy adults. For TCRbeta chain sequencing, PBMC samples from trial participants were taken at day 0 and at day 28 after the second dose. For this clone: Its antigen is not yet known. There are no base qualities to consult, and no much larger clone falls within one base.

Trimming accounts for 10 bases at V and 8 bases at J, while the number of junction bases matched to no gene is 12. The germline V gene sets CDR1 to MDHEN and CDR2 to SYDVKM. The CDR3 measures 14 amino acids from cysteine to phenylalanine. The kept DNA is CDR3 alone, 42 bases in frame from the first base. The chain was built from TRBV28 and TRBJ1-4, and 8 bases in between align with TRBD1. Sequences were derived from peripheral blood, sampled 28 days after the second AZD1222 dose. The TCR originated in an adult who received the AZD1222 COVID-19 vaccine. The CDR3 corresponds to CATLGQGRGEKLFF. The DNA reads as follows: TGTGCCACTCTAGGACAGGGAAGAGGGGAAAAACTGTTTTTT.